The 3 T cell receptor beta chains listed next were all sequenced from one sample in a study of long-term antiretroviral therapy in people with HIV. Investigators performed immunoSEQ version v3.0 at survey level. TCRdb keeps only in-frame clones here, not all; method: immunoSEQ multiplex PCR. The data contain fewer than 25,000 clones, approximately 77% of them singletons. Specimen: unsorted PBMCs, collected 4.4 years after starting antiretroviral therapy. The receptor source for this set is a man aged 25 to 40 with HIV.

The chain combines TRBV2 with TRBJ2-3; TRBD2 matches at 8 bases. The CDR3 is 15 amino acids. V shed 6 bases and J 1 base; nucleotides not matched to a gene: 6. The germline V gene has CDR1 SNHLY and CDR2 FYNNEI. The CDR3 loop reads CASRSGTRGTDTQYF. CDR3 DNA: TGTGCCAGCAGATCCGGGACTAGGGGCACAGATACGCAGTATTTT.

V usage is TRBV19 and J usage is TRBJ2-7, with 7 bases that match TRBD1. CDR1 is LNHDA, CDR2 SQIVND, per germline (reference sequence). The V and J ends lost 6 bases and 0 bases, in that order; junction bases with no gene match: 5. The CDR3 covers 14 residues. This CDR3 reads CASRSTGSSYEQYF. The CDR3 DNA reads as TGTGCCAGTAGGTCGACAGGGAGCTCCTACGAGCAGTACTTC.

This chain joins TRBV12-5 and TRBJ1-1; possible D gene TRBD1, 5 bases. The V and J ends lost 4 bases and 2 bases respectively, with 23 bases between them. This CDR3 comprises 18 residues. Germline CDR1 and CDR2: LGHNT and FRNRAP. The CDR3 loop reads CASGSPGRGADFNTEAFF. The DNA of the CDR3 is TGTGCTAGTGGTTCCCCCGGTAGAGGGGCGGACTTTAACACTGAAGCTTTCTTT.